Listed below are T cell receptor beta chains from one sample, sequenced in a study of immune evolution from preneoplasia to lung adenocarcinoma. The assay was immunoSEQ multiplex PCR, and TCRdb's table has in-frame clones only and misses some. The sample yields roughly 5,300 clones, 70% to 80% seen once. Sequencing input: FFPE lung adenocarcinoma in situ tissue. The receptors derive from a person in their sixties or seventies with lung adenocarcinoma. CDR3s include the opening cysteine and the closing phenylalanine or tryptophan. The order of the fields is J gene, V gene, CDR3 protein.

TRBJ1-5 | TRBV5-5 | CASSLGGSALVPQPQHF
TRBJ1-2 | TRBV6-1 | CASSEFVLYGYTF
TRBJ1-4 | TRBV7-9 | CASSLGGVHEKLFF
TRBJ1-6 | TRBV10-3 | CAIRDSHSSYNSPLHF
TRBJ2-5 | TRBV19 | CASSDGSGWETQYF
TRBJ2-7 | TRBV10-2 | CASSGERLSVSSYEQYF
TRBJ2-6 | TRBV15 | CATSSGTSGANVLTF
TRBJ1-1 | TRBV6-5 | CASSGGSWVNTEAFF
TRBJ1-2 | TRBV7-9 | CASSSSTGDYGYTF
TRBJ1-1 | TRBV28 | CASRTSRGSTEAFF
NA | TRBV13 | CASSRGKGEQYF
TRBJ1-4 | TRBV9 | CASKGENNEKLFF
TRBJ2-2 | TRBV4-1 | CASSQDRTGELFF
TRBJ2-5 | TRBV5-1 | CASSPATRRGQETQYF
TRBJ1-6 | TRBV7-2 | CASRTWDNSPLHF
TRBJ1-3 | TRBV9 | CASSVEGRYGNTIYF
TRBJ2-2 | TRBV29-1 | CSVVQGAGELFF
TRBJ2-5 | TRBV7-9 | CASRQGVQETQYF
TRBJ2-5 | TRBV15 | CATSRDGPTYQETQYF
TRBJ2-6 | TRBV19 | CASNVAISGANVLTF
TRBJ2-5 | TRBV4-1 | CASSQVRQQGRETQYF
TRBJ1-1 | TRBV28 | CASSLWGGNTEAFF
TRBJ2-3 | TRBV5-4 | CASSPWSTDTQYF
TRBJ2-2 | TRBV10-1 | CASRARRGGELFF
TRBJ2-5 | TRBV7-3 | CASSMDLQETQYF
TRBJ2-7 | TRBV4-1 | CASSLSGTGAYEQYF
TRBJ1-5 | TRBV5-5 | CASSRTGFGGQPQHF
TRBJ2-6 | TRBV6-5 | CASSLTGSGANVLTF
TRBJ1-2 | TRBV27 | CASSFRPGILGDGYTF
TRBJ2-6 | TRBV19 | CASKPNSGANVLTF
TRBJ2-7 | TRBV28 | CASRGVGSYEQYF
TRBJ1-4 | TRBV18 | CASSPSLGQLGGTNEKLFF
TRBJ1-1 | TRBV6-5 | CASSGLGYTEAFF
TRBJ2-2 | TRBV9 | CASSAQGGVGTGELFF
TRBJ1-5 | TRBV4-1 | CASSQGRGGGNQPQHF
TRBJ1-5 | TRBV18 | CASSPDSSNQPQHF
TRBJ2-5 | TRBV4-2 | CASRPGLAGYQETQYF
TRBJ2-5 | TRBV7-9 | CASSLDQGAGETQYF
TRBJ1-2 | TRBV6-5 | CATAGDYGYTF
TRBJ2-1 | TRBV11-2 | CASSTRQSSYNEQFF
TRBJ1-6 | TRBV30 | CAWREGYSPLHF
TRBJ2-3 | TRBV29-1 | CSVAQGAGVDTQYF
TRBJ2-2 | TRBV6-5 | CASSYSRGSGELFF
TRBJ1-3 | TRBV6-1 | CASSAAGSSGNTIYF